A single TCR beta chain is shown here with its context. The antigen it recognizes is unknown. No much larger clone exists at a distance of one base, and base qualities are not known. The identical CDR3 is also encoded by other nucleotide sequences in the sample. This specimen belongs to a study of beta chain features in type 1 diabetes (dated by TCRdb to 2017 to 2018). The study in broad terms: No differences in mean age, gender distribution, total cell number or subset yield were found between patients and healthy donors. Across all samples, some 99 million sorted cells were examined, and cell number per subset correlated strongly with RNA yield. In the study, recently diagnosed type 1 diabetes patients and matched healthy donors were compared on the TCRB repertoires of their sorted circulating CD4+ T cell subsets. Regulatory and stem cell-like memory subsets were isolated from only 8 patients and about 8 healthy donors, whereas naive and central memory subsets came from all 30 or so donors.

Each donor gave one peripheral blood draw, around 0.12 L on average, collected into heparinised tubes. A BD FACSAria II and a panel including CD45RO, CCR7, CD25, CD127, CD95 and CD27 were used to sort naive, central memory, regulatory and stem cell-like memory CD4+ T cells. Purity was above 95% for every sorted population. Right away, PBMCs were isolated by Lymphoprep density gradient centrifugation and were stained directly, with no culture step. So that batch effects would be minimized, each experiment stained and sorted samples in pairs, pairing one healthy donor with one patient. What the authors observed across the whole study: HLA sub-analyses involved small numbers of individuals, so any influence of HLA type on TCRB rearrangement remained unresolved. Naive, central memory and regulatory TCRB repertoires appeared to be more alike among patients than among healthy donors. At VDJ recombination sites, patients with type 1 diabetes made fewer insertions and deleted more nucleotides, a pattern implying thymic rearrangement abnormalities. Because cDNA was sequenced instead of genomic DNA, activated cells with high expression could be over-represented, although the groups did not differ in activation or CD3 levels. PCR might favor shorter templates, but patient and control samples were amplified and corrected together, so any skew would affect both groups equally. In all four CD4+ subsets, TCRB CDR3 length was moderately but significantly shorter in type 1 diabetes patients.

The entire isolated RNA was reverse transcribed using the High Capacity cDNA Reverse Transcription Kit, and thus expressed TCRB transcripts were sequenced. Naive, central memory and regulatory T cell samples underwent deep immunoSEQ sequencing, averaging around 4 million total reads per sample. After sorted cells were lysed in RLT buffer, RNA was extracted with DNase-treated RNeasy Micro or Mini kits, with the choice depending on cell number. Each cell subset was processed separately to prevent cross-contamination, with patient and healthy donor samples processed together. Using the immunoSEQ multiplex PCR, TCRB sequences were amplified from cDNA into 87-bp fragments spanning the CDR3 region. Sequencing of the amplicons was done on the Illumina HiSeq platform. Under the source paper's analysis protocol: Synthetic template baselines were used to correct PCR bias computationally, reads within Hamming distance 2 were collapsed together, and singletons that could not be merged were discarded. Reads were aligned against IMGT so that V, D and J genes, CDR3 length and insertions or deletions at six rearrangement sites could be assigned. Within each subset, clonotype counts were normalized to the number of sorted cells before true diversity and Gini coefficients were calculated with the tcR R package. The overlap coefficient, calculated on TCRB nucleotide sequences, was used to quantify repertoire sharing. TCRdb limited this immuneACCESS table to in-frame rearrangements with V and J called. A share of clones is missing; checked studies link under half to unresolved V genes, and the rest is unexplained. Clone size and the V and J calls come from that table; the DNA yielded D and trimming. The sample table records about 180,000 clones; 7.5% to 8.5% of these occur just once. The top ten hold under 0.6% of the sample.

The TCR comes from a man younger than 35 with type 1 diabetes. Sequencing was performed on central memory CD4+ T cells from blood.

The base sequence is TGTGCCAGCAGCGCCCGGGGTGGTGGAAATTCACCCCTCCACTTT. Its translation is CASSARGGGNSPLHF. The rearranged chain carries TRBV9 and TRBJ1-6, with an unclear D gene assignment. Spanning cysteine to phenylalanine, the CDR3 consists of 15 amino acids. This entry keeps only the CDR3 DNA: 45 bases, framed from base 1. CDR1 and CDR2 (SGDLS, YYNGEE) derive from the germline V gene. Cut back by 3 bases and 7 bases, the V and J ends lie 14 bases apart.